The subject of this entry is one T cell receptor beta chain. CDR1 is MDHEN and CDR2 is SYDVKM in the germline V gene. The CDR3 runs to 15 residues. V lost 6 bases and J lost 4; bases outside the gene matches: 10. The entry originates in a study of T cell changes during pregnancy in multiple sclerosis. Assay used: immunoSEQ multiplex PCR; TCRdb lists only in-frame clones, some missing. Among some 80,000 clones, about 91% were seen once, and the ten largest hold about 2.5%. The rearrangement links TRBV28 to TRBJ1-1; 8 nucleotides align to TRBD1. Here the sequenced sample was peripheral blood, taken before pregnancy. This TCR came from a female donor with multiple sclerosis, enrolled in a pregnancy study. CDR3 in DNA: TGTGCCAGCAGCGGAACAGGGGGAACATCCACTGAAGCTTTCTTT. Amino acid sequence: CASSGTGGTSTEAFF. Supplemented by reference TRBV28 and TRBJ1-1, the full variable domain reads DVKVTQSSRYLVKRTGEKVFLECVQDMDHENMFWYRQDPGLGLRLIYFSYDVKMKEKGDIPEGYSVSREKKERFSLILESASTNQTSMYLCASSGTGGTSTEAFFGQGTRLTVV.